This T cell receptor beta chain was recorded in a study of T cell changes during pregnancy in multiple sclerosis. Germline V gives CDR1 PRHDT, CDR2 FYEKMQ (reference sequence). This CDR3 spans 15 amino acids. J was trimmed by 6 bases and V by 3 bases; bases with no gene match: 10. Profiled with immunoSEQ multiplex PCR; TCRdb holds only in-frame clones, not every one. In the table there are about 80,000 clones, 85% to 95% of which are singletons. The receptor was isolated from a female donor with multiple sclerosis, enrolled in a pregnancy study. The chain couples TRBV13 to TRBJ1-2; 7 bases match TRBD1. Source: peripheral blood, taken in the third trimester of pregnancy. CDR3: CASSFGTAERHGYTF. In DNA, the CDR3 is TGTGCCAGCAGCTTCGGGACAGCCGAACGCCATGGCTACACCTTC.